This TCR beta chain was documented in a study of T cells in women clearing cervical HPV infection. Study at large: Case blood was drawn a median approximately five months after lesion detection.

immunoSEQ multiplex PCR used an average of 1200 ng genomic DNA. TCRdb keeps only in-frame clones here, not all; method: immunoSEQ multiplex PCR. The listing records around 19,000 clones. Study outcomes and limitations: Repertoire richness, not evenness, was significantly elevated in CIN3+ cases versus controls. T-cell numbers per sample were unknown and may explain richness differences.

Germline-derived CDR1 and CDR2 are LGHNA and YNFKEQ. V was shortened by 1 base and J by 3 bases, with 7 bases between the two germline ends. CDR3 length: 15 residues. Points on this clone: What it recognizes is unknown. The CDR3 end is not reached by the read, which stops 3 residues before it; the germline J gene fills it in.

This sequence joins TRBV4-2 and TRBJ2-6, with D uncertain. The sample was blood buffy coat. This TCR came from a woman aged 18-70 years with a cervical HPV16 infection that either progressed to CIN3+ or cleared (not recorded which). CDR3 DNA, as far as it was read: TGTGCCAGCAGCCAAGGAGGTGGTGGGGCCAACGTC. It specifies CASSQGGGGANV. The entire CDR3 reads CASSQGGGGANVLTF.